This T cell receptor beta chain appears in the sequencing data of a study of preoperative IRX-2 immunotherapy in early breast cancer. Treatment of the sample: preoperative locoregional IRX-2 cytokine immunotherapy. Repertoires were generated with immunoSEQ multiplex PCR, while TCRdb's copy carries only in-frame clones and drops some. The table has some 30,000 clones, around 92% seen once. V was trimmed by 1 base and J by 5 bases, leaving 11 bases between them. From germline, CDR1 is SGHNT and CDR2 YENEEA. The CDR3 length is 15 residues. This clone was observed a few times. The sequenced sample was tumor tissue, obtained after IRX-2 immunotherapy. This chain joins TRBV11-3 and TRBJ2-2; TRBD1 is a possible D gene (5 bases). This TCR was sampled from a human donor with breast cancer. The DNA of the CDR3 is TGTGCCAGCAGCTTAGGAACAGGCGGAACCGGGGAGCTGTTTTTT. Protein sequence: CASSLGTGGTGELFF.